This T cell receptor (beta chain) was identified during a study of T cell changes during pregnancy in multiple sclerosis. Trimming took off 2 bases at V and 0 bases at J, with 4 bases between the two ends. Germline V CDR1 and CDR2: MGHRA, YSYEKL. The CDR3 is 13 residues long. The method was immunoSEQ multiplex PCR; TCRdb's version includes in-frame clones alone and lacks a portion of them. The sample yields approximately 94,000 clones, approximately 90% seen once. V usage is TRBV4-1 and J usage is TRBJ2-5; no clear D. This clonotype was sampled from a female donor with multiple sclerosis, enrolled in a pregnancy study. The sequencing here drew on peripheral blood, taken after pregnancy. CDR3 nucleotide sequence: TGCGCCAGCAGCCAAAACTACCAAGAGACCCAGTACTTC. Translating gives CASSQNYQETQYF.